Below are 13 T cell receptor beta chains sequenced from a single sample in a study of cytomegalovirus exposure and HLA in healthy donors. The primer mix had 60 Vbeta and 13 Jbeta primers. Measured with immunoSEQ multiplex PCR; TCRdb has only the in-frame clones, and not every one. The sample yields approximately 120,000 clones, approximately 80% seen once. The sequenced material came from PBMCs. Source of these receptors: a female donor in good health and CMV-seronegative.

This rearrangement joins TRBV7-2 to TRBJ2-1; possibly TRBD2 for D (5 bases). With 5 bases removed from V and 2 bases from J, the gap between germline ends came to 19 bases. Germline V gene sequence: CDR1 SGHTA, CDR2 FQGNSA. CDR3 size: 17 residues. The CDR3 loop is CASSVGETRVAYNEQFF. As DNA, the CDR3 is TGTGCCAGCAGCGTAGGTGAAACTAGAGTCGCCTACAATGAGCAGTTCTTC.

The V gene is TRBV2, the J gene TRBJ1-1, with D hard to call. With 3 bases removed from V and 6 bases from J, the gap between germline ends came to 11 bases. Germline V gene sequence: CDR1 SNHLY, CDR2 FYNNEI. This CDR3 is built from 13 residues. CDR3 in amino acids: CASSELVVPEAFF. CDR3 DNA: TGTGCCAGCAGTGAGCTAGTCGTCCCTGAAGCTTTCTTT. Using reference TRBV2 and TRBJ1-1 for the parts outside the CDR3, the full variable domain is EPEVTQTPSHQVTQMGQEVILRCVPISNHLYFYWYRQILGQKVEFLVSFYNNEISEKSEIFDDQFSVERPDGSNFTLKIRSTKLEDSAMYFCASSELVVPEAFFGQGTRLTVV.

The V and J genes are TRBV6-5 and TRBJ1-5; weak D call: TRBD1 (5 bases). V lost 6 bases to trimming and J lost 6 bases, with 15 bases between them. The germline CDR1 and CDR2 sequences are MNHEY and SVGAGI. The CDR3 contains 14 residues. CDR3 region: CASSPRGGAQPQHF. In DNA, the CDR3 is TGTGCCAGCAGCCCCCGAGGCGGGGCTCAGCCCCAGCATTTT.

The chain couples TRBV29-1 to TRBJ1-1; D is unclear. The germline CDR1 and CDR2 sequences are SQVTM and ANQGSEA. V lost 1 base and J lost 4, with 22 bases in between. The CDR3 spans 17 residues. The CDR3 DNA follows: TGCAGCGTTGAAGTCCGGAAGGTACCAGGCTTAGGCACTGAAGCTTTCTTT. Protein: CSVEVRKVPGLGTEAFF.

This clone was found once. V gene TRBV1 combines with J gene TRBJ2-3; TRBD2, the D gene given by the table, was not confirmed from the DNA. TRBV1 is reported as a pseudogene. The CDR3 spans 21 residues. The CDR3 sequence is CTSSQLGWSVRGYTSTDTQYF. The CDR3 DNA is TGCACCAGCAGCCAATTGGGGTGGTCAGTACGGGGGTACACTAGCACAGATACGCAGTATTTT.

The gene calls are TRBV18 and TRBJ1-2; a possible D gene is TRBD1 (5 bases). The germline V gene has CDR1 KGHSH and CDR2 LQKENI. The CDR3 totals 17 residues. Between the trimmed V and J ends, which lost 3 bases and 0 bases, there was a span of 17 bases. This CDR3 reads CASSPKHGGASNYGYTF. The CDR3 DNA follows: TGTGCCAGCTCACCGAAGCACGGGGGAGCGTCTAACTATGGCTACACCTTC. Using reference TRBV18 and TRBJ1-2 for the parts outside the CDR3, the full variable domain is NAGVMQNPRHLVRRRGQEARLRCSPMKGHSHVYWYRQLPEEGLKFMVYLQKENIIDESGMPKERFSAEFPKEGPSILRIQQVVRGDSAAYFCASSPKHGGASNYGYTFGSGTRLTVV.

This chain links TRBV6-5 with TRBJ1-1; D gene unclear. This CDR3 contains 13 residues. Germline V gene sequence: CDR1 MNHEY, CDR2 SVGAGI. V dropped 2 bases and J dropped 5 bases, with 9 bases sitting between them. This chain's CDR3 is CASSYGLGTEAFF. The CDR3 DNA sequence: TGTGCCAGCAGTTACGGACTGGGAACTGAAGCTTTCTTT.

This clone has only a few counts. The V call is TRBV9, the J call TRBJ2-3, with 7 bases that match TRBD1. This CDR3 contains 14 residues. The V gene end was trimmed by 3 bases and the J gene end by 1 base; junction bases not matched to a gene: 2. Germline lookup yields CDR1 SGDLS and CDR2 YYNGEE. CDR3 nucleotides: TGTGCCAGCAGCGGAGACAGGGGCACAGATACGCAGTATTTT. This gives the protein CASSGDRGTDTQYF.

The chain carries TRBV6-6 and TRBJ1-5; D is ambiguous. The V gene's germline CDR1 is MNHNY and CDR2 SVGAGI (reference sequence). This CDR3 has 15 amino acids. Trimming took 10 bases from V and 3 from J, leaving 19 bases between them. The CDR3 DNA is TGTGCCACCATGACCCGCAGAGGAGCCAATCAGCCCCAGCATTTT. Translating it yields CATMTRRGANQPQHF.

CDR3 protein: CASSVEGDEQFF. Written as DNA, the CDR3 is TGTGCCAGCAGCGTAGAAGGGGATGAGCAGTTCTTC. The chain carries TRBV9 and TRBJ2-1; D is possibly TRBD1 (5 bases). Trimming cost V 0 bases and J 8 bases, with 6 bases left between them. Germline values: CDR1 SGDLS, CDR2 YYNGEE. The CDR3 contains 12 residues.

V is TRBV19 and J is TRBJ1-1; 9 bases align to TRBD1. This CDR3 is 16 amino acids long. Germline CDR1 reads LNHDA; CDR2 reads SQIVND (reference sequence). V dropped 9 bases and J dropped 1; count of bases not matched to a gene: 12. The CDR3 DNA sequence: TGTGCCAGCCGTTCCCAGACGGGACAGGGGAACACTGAAGCTTTCTTT. Residues: CASRSQTGQGNTEAFF.

A word on this clone: Compared with germline, one end of the junction differs, possibly owing to a read error. The chain is built from TRBV7-9 and TRBJ2-5; no definite D call. Germline CDR1 reads SEHNR; CDR2 reads FQNEAQ (reference sequence). The CDR3 is made up of 12 amino acids. The CDR3 spells CSSRSRSETQYF. The CDR3 DNA reads as TGTTCCAGCAGATCTAGGTCAGAGACCCAGTACTTC.

The chain uses TRBV13 and TRBJ1-6, with D possibly being TRBD1 (6 bases). Germline V gene lookup returns CDR1 PRHDT and CDR2 FYEKMQ (reference sequence). The V end was cut by 4 bases, the J end by 7 bases, with 11 bases between. This CDR3 has 14 amino acids. In DNA, the CDR3 is TGTGCCAGCAGCTCACAGGGATCCAATTCACCCCTCCACTTT. It encodes CASSSQGSNSPLHF. The full variable domain, its missing parts supplied by reference TRBV13 and TRBJ1-6, is AAGVIQSPRHLIKEKRETATLKCYPIPRHDTVYWYQQGPGQDPQFLISFYEKMQSDKGSIPDRFSAQQFSDYHSELNMSSLELGDSALYFCASSSQGSNSPLHFGNGTRLTVT.